This passage covers 29 T cell receptor beta chains from one sample sequenced in a study of Graves' ophthalmopathy and Graves' hyperthyroidism. Beta-chain TCR CDR3 regions were amplified from RNA transcripts. Following a first-round RT-PCR that used HTBI primers, a second-round multiplex PCR was carried out. TCRdb called the multiplex PCR reads again in MiXCR, with one record for every CDR3 protein. Of under 800,000 distinct CDR3 sequences listed, about a fifth are singletons. Sequencing used peripheral blood. The receptors originated from a young woman with stable Graves' hyperthyroidism. Some clones in this sample may be carry-over from other donors' samples.

Comments on this clonotype: One end of the junction varies from germline; a read error may be responsible. The CDR3 nucleotides are TGTGCCAGCAGCGAAGAATTTCGGAACACTGAAGCTTTCTTT. Translating gives CASSEEFRNTEAFF. This chain joins TRBV3-1 and TRBJ1-1; D is uncertain. This CDR3 has 14 amino acids. CDR1 is LGHDT and CDR2 is YNNKEL in the germline V gene (reference sequence).

This clonotype has at least ten counts. This chain joins TRBV13 and TRBJ2-2; D perhaps matches TRBD2 (5 bases). Germline CDR1 and CDR2: PRHDT and FYEKMQ (reference sequence). The CDR3 contains 15 residues. V lost 3 bases and J 0 bases, leaving 8 bases between the germline ends. The CDR3 DNA reads TGTGCCAGCAGCTTCGGGATAACGAACACCGGGGAGCTGTTTTTT. It specifies CASSFGITNTGELFF.

This clonotype was picked up many times. V and J are TRBV6-1 and TRBJ2-7; 8 bases match TRBD1. Looked up from germline, CDR1 is MNHNS and CDR2 is SASEGT. V dropped 0 bases and J dropped 6; count of bases not matched to a gene: 19. The CDR3 consists of 19 residues. CDR3 loop: CASSEARTGTILGFGEQYF. The CDR3 DNA sequence: TGTGCCAGCAGTGAAGCGAGGACAGGGACCATCCTTGGCTTTGGCGAGCAGTACTTC.

This clonotype occurred many times. V gene TRBV18 combines with J gene TRBJ1-2; the D is unclear. CDR1 and CDR2 (germline): KGHSH, LQKENI. This CDR3 region has 13 residues. The V gene lost 6 bases and the J gene lost 4 bases, with 12 bases spanning the gap. The CDR3 region is CASSGLAGYGYTF. The CDR3 bases are TGTGCCAGCTCTGGACTGGCAGGCTATGGCTACACCTTC.

This clonotype was seen many times. The chain employs TRBV5-5 and TRBJ1-2; no definite D call. The CDR3 is 13 amino acids. The germline V and J ends were trimmed by 1 base and 1 base, with 5 bases remaining between them. Per germline, CDR1 SGHKS and CDR2 YYEKEE (reference sequence). The CDR3 loop reads CASSLPNNYGYTF. The DNA for the CDR3 is TGTGCCAGCAGCTTGCCCAATAACTATGGCTACACCTTC.

The rearrangement joins TRBV4-1 to TRBJ2-5; 14 nucleotides match TRBD2. The length of the CDR3 is 17 residues. V was clipped by 4 bases and J by 1 base; unmatched bases: 5. Germline lookup yields CDR1 MGHRA and CDR2 YSYEKL. CDR3: CASSPGLAGETQETQYF. In nucleotides, the CDR3 is TGCGCCAGCAGCCCGGGACTAGCGGGGGAGACCCAAGAGACCCAGTACTTC.

The V and J genes are TRBV20-1 and TRBJ2-7; unclear D gene. CDR3 length equals 13 residues. V lost 6 bases and J lost 5, with 17 bases in between. Germline values: CDR1 DFQATT, CDR2 SNEGSKA (reference sequence). CDR3 in DNA: TGCAGTGCCAGAATCCCCGGTTGGCACGAGCAGTACTTC. This translates into CSARIPGWHEQYF.

The chain carries TRBV24-1 and TRBJ1-2, with TRBD1 matching 7 bases. The V gene end was trimmed by 4 bases and the J gene end by 3 bases; junction bases not matched to a gene: 4. This CDR3 spans 14 amino acids. CDR1 and CDR2 (germline): KGHDR, SFDVKD. The CDR3 is CATSESTGDYGYTF. Here the CDR3 DNA reads TGTGCCACCAGTGAATCTACAGGGGACTATGGCTACACCTTC.

This chain connects TRBV7-8 to TRBJ1-1, with D unresolved. The CDR3 sequence is 17 residues long. Trimming shortened V by 2 bases and J by 1 base, and 17 bases separated the two germline ends. Germline loops: CDR1 SGHVS, CDR2 FQNEAQ. In nucleotides, the CDR3 is TGTGCCAGCAGCTTATATGCGGCGTACTCGGGGAACACTGAAGCTTTCTTT. Its translation: CASSLYAAYSGNTEAFF.

In the case of this clonotype: One end of the junction does not line up with germline, which may come from a read error. This rearrangement joins TRBV20-1 to TRBJ2-5, with D possibly matching TRBD2 (6 bases). The CDR3 has 11 residues. Germline assignment: CDR1 DFQATT and CDR2 SNEGSKA (reference sequence). CDR3 nucleotides: TGCAGTGCTAGAGCACGGGACTTTCGTTCCTTC. This translates into CSARARDFRSF.

Comments on this clonotype: A junction end diverges from the germline sequence, so it may reflect a read error. This sequence joins TRBV29-1 and TRBJ2-2; the match to TRBD1 covers 9 bases. Per germline, CDR1 SQVTM and CDR2 ANQGSEA. The CDR3 has 15 amino acids. The CDR3 DNA reads TGCAGCGTCGCAGGGACAGGGAGTAACACCGGGGGGCTGTTTTTT. This translates into CSVAGTGSNTGGLFF.

This clonotype was observed many times. The gene calls are TRBV5-8 and TRBJ2-5; D ambiguous. Germline V gene sequence: CDR1 SGHTS, CDR2 YDEGEE. V shed 2 bases and J shed 1 base, with 15 bases lying between them. The CDR3 loop spans 16 amino acids. CDR3 sequence: CASSFGAGQAQETQYF. DNA of the CDR3: TGTGCCAGCAGCTTTGGAGCTGGGCAGGCCCAAGAGACCCAGTACTTC. The full variable domain, in which reference TRBV5-8 and TRBJ2-5 provide the parts outside the CDR3, is EAGVTQSPTHLIKTRGQQATLRCSPISGHTSVYWYQQALGLGLQFLLWYDEGEERNRGNFPPRFSGRQFPNYSSELNVNALELEDSALYLCASSFGAGQAQETQYFGPGTRLLVL.

This clonotype showed up many times. This sequence joins TRBV30 and TRBJ2-7; possibly TRBD1 or TRBD2 for D (5 bases each). Germline V CDR1 and CDR2: GTSNPN, SVGIG (reference sequence). V lost 0 bases to trimming and J lost 3 bases, with 9 bases between them. This CDR3 comprises 13 residues. Here the CDR3 reads CAWSVGRVYEQYF. The CDR3 DNA follows: TGTGCCTGGAGTGTGGGACGGGTCTACGAGCAGTACTTC.

In its sample, this clonotype was seen many times. The chain couples TRBV4-2 to TRBJ1-6; no clear D. The CDR3 sequence is 14 residues long. The germline gives CDR1 LGHNA, CDR2 YNFKEQ. The V and J ends lost 0 bases and 9 bases respectively, with 9 bases between them. DNA for the CDR3: TGTGCCAGCAGCCAAGATTGGGGAACTTCACCCCTCCACTTT. Translation: CASSQDWGTSPLHF.

The chain combines TRBV12-3 or TRBV12-4 with TRBJ1-2, with 9 bases aligning to TRBD1. The CDR3 consists of 13 residues. Unmatched junction bases numbered 3, after V lost 6 bases and J lost 4 bases. The CDR3 loop reads CASRRDRVYGYTF. The DNA of the CDR3 is TGTGCCAGCAGAAGGGACAGGGTCTATGGCTACACCTTC.

This clonotype occurred many times. The rearrangement links TRBV20-1 to TRBJ2-7, with 11 bases that match TRBD2. CDR1 and CDR2 (germline): DFQATT, SNEGSKA (reference sequence). This CDR3 has 14 amino acids. With 5 bases clipped from V and 1 base from J, the junction kept 4 bases outside the gene matches. DNA for the CDR3: TGCAGTGCTCAAACTAGCGGGAGATCCTACGAGCAGTACTTC. Translated, it gives CSAQTSGRSYEQYF.

CDR3 sequence: CASTSGNQPQHF. CDR3 in DNA: TGTGCCAGCACGAGTGGCAATCAGCCCCAGCATTTT. V and J are TRBV12-3 or TRBV12-4 and TRBJ1-5; D ambiguous. The V end lost 7 bases, the J end lost 2 bases, and 6 bases lay between the germline ends. CDR3 size: 12 residues.

This clonotype was picked up a small number of times. The chain combines TRBV3-1 with TRBJ1-1, with TRBD1 matching 10 bases. The V gene end was trimmed by 5 bases and the J gene end by 1 base; junction bases not matched to a gene: 7. CDR3 length: 16 amino acids. Germline CDR1 and CDR2: LGHDT and YNNKEL (reference sequence). DNA for the CDR3: TGTGCCAGCAGCGAGGACAGGGGGGCGTGGAACACTGAAGCTTTCTTT. Residues: CASSEDRGAWNTEAFF.

The table lists this clonotype with many counts. The chain joins TRBV7-8 to TRBJ1-5; 7 bases match TRBD1. The V segment lost 4 bases and the J segment 7 bases; nucleotides outside the gene matches: 7. Germline assignment: CDR1 SGHVS and CDR2 FQNEAQ. This CDR3 has 14 amino acids. The CDR3: CASSSRKGGQPQHF. The CDR3 bases are TGTGCCAGCAGCTCCCGCAAAGGGGGCCAGCCCCAGCATTTT.

Concerning this clonotype: A read error is possible here, since a much larger clone lies one base away. The rearrangement uses TRBV19 and TRBJ1-3; perhaps TRBD1 as D (6 bases). In germline, CDR1 is LNHDA, CDR2 SQIVND (reference sequence). The CDR3 loop spans 15 amino acids. The V end was cut by 5 bases, the J end by 3 bases, with 14 bases between. CDR3 region: CASSPQGIYGNTIYF. As DNA, the CDR3 is TGTGCCAGTAGTCCTCAGGGGATCTATGGAAACACCATATATTTT. The full variable domain, in which reference TRBV19 and TRBJ1-3 provide the parts outside the CDR3, is DGGITQSPKYLFRKEGQNVTLSCEQNLNHDAMYWYRQDPGQGLRLIYYSQIVNDFQKGDIAEGYSVSREKKESFPLTVTSAQKNPTAFYLCASSPQGIYGNTIYFGEGSWLTVV.

This clonotype was seen ten or more times. The chain is built from TRBV12-3 or TRBV12-4 and TRBJ2-3, with TRBD2 matching 11 bases. V was clipped by 8 bases and J by 5 bases; unmatched bases: 0. The CDR3 is 12 amino acids. The CDR3 loop reads CASGTSGDTQYF. As DNA, the CDR3 is TGTGCCAGCGGGACTAGCGGAGATACGCAGTATTTT.

This chain connects TRBV5-4 to TRBJ1-2, with 9 bases lining up with TRBD1. Germline lookup yields CDR1 SGHNT and CDR2 YYREEE (reference sequence). J gave up 4 bases and V 4 bases, and 8 bases lay outside the gene matches. The CDR3 is 15 amino acids. The CDR3 region is CASSIRQGDVYGYTF. The DNA for the CDR3 is TGTGCCAGCAGCATCCGACAGGGGGACGTCTATGGCTACACCTTC.

This clonotype showed up many times. The rearrangement uses TRBV5-1 and TRBJ2-4, with D uncertain. V lost 4 bases and J lost 1, with 15 bases in between. The CDR3 loop spans 16 amino acids. Germline-derived CDR1 and CDR2 are SGHRS and YFSETQ. For the CDR3, the DNA is TGCGCCAGCAGCCACGAGTCGTGGGTGGCCAAAAACATTCAGTACTTC. It is translated as CASSHESWVAKNIQYF.

The chain links TRBV20-1 to TRBJ2-5; 11 bases are shared with TRBD2. Germline V gene lookup returns CDR1 DFQATT and CDR2 SNEGSKA (reference sequence). V lost 1 base to trimming and J lost 0 bases; unmatched junction nucleotides: 7. The CDR3 runs to 17 residues. In DNA form, the CDR3 reads TGCAGTGCTAGAGCACCCGGGACTAGCGGCAACCAAGAGACCCAGTACTTC. It encodes CSARAPGTSGNQETQYF.

The chain combines TRBV7-3 with TRBJ2-6, with D tentatively TRBD2 (5 bases). The CDR3 is 16 amino acids. The V gene lost 2 bases and the J gene lost 2 bases, with 10 bases spanning the gap. Germline V gene lookup returns CDR1 SGHTA and CDR2 FQGTGA. This chain's CDR3 is CASSLGSLPGANVLTF. The CDR3 DNA is TGTGCCAGCAGCTTAGGGAGTTTACCTGGGGCCAACGTCCTGACTTTC.

Many counts were recorded for this clonotype. The chain combines TRBV27 with TRBJ2-2; 11 bases line up with TRBD2. Germline V gene sequence: CDR1 MNHEY, CDR2 SMNVEV (reference sequence). The V and J ends lost 2 bases and 7 bases, in that order; junction bases with no gene match: 6. This CDR3 spans 16 amino acids. The CDR3 here is CASSLRLAGGIGELFF. The CDR3 nucleotides read TGTGCCAGCAGTTTAAGGCTAGCGGGAGGCATCGGGGAGCTGTTTTTT.

This clonotype was counted ten times or more. J is TRBJ2-5 and V is TRBV7-9; D gene unclear. Germline CDR1 reads SEHNR; CDR2 reads FQNEAQ (reference sequence). V lost 3 bases and J 2 bases, leaving 10 bases between the germline ends. The CDR3 totals 14 residues. The CDR3 DNA reads as TGTGCCAGCAGCTTGAACGCTGGACAAGAGACCCAGTACTTC. Translating gives CASSLNAGQETQYF.

In this sample, this clonotype turned up a few times. The chain couples TRBV2 to TRBJ2-5, with 8 nucleotides matching TRBD1. The germline CDR1 and CDR2 sequences are SNHLY and FYNNEI. The CDR3 covers 13 residues. V gave up 3 bases and J gave up 5 bases; unmatched junction bases: 2. CDR3 coding DNA: TGTGCCAGCAGTGACAGGGGGCTGGAGACCCAGTACTTC. Translating it yields CASSDRGLETQYF. The full variable domain, completed using reference TRBV2 and TRBJ2-5, is EPEVTQTPSHQVTQMGQEVILRCVPISNHLYFYWYRQILGQKVEFLVSFYNNEISEKSEIFDDQFSVERPDGSNFTLKIRSTKLEDSAMYFCASSDRGLETQYFGPGTRLLVL.

V gene TRBV18 combines with J gene TRBJ2-5; 7 bases fit TRBD1. CDR1 is KGHSH, CDR2 LQKENI, per germline. V trimming: 3 bases; J trimming: 1 base; junction bases outside the gene matches: 5. The CDR3 has 15 amino acids. The CDR3 sequence is CASSPRTGFQETQYF. The CDR3, as DNA: TGTGCCAGCTCACCCCGGACAGGATTCCAAGAGACCCAGTACTTC.